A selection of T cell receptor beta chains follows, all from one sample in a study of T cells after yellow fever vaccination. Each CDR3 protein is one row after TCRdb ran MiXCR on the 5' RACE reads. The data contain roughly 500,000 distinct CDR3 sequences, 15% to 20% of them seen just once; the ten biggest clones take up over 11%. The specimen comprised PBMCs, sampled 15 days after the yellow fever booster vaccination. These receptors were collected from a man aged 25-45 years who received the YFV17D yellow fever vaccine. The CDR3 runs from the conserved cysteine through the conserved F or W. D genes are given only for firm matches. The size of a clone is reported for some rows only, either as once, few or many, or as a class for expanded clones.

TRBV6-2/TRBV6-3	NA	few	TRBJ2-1	TGTGCCAGCGCCTTGGACTATTCCTACAATGAGCAGTTCTTC	CASALDYSYNEQFF
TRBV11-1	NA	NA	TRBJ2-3	TGTGCCAGCAGCTTAGGAGTTTACAGGTCTAGCACAGATACGCAGTATTTT	CASSLGVYRSSTDTQYF
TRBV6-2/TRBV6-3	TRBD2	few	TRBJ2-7	TGTGCCAGCAGACCTCATAGCGGGAAGGCCTACGAGCAGTACTTC	CASRPHSGKAYEQYF
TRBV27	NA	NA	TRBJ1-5	TGTGCCAGCAGCCTGGGGGGCCACTTGGGCAATCAGCCCCAGCATTTT	CASSLGGHLGNQPQHF
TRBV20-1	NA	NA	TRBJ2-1	TGCAGTGCTAGAGTCCTAGCGAGGCGTGAAAATGAGCAGTTCTTC	CSARVLARRENEQFF
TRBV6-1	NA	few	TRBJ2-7	TGTGCCAGCACGGGTGCTGTTCACCCCTACGAGCAGTACTTC	CASTGAVHPYEQYF
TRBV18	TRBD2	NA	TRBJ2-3	TGTGCCAGCTCACCAGGGCTAGCGGGACAATCAGATACGCAGTATTTT	CASSPGLAGQSDTQYF
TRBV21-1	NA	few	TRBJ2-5	TGTGCCAGCCCCAAGGGATCGGCTAGTAAGGAGGAAGAGACCCAGTACTTC	CASPKGSASKEEETQYF
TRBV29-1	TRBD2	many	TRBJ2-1	TGCAGCGTTGTAAGCGGGACCTCCTACAATGAGCAGTTCTTC	CSVVSGTSYNEQFF
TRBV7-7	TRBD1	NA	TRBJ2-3	TGTGCCAGCCAACCCGGGACAGGGACAGATACGCAGTATTTT	CASQPGTGTDTQYF
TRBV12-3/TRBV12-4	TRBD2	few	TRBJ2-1	TGTGCCAGCAGTTTAACTGGGCTAGCGGGAGGCTATGAGCAGTTCTTC	CASSLTGLAGGYEQFF
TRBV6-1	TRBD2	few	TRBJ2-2	TGTGCCAGCCGAGCGGGAGGGCCAGGACTGAGGTCCGGGGAGCTGTTTTTT	CASRAGGPGLRSGELFF
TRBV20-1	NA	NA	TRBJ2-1	TGCAGCCAGAAAAGACAGGCAAACAATGAGCAGTTCTTC	CSQKRQANNEQFF
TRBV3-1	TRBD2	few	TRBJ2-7	TGTGCCAGCAGCCAAGGTCCTAGCGGGAAATACGAGCAGTACTTC	CASSQGPSGKYEQYF
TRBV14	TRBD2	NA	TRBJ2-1	TGTGCCAGCAGCCAAATCTCACGGGAGGGTGAGCAGTTCTTC	CASSQISREGEQFF
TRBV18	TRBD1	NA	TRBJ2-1	TGTGCCAGCTTTAACAGGGGACCATTTCAGTTCTTC	CASFNRGPFQFF
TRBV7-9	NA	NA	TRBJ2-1	TGTGCCAGCAGCTTCCCACAGATCAATGAGCAGTTCTTC	CASSFPQINEQFF
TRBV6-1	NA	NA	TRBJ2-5	TGTGCCAGCAGATTTTTACAAGAGACCCAGTACTTC	CASRFLQETQYF
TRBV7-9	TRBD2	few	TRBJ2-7	TGTGCCAGCAGCTTAGTTGCGGGAGTCAGCGAGCAGTACTTC	CASSLVAGVSEQYF
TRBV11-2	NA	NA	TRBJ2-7	TGTGCCAGCAGCGCCGGAGGGCCGTACGAGCAGTACTTC	CASSAGGPYEQYF
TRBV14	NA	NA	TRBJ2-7	TGTGCCAGCAGCCAAGATTGGTTATTTGGCGAGCAGTACTTC	CASSQDWLFGEQYF
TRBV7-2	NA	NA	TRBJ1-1	TGTGCCAGCAGCCGCCCGCCCCGGAACACTGAAGCTTTCTTT	CASSRPPRNTEAFF
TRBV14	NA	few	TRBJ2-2	TGTGCCAGCAGCCAGGTGCCACCGGGGAACACCGGGGAGCTGTTTTTT	CASSQVPPGNTGELFF
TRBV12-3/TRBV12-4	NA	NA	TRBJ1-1	TGTGCCAGCACGAAGGGGGGGAACACTGAAGCTTTCTTT	CASTKGGNTEAFF
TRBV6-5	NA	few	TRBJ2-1	TGTGCCAGCAGTTACTCGAGGCTGGGGGTTCGGAATGAGCAGTTCTTC	CASSYSRLGVRNEQFF
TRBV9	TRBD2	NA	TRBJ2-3	TGTGCCAGCAGCGCGTACCTAGCGGGAGGCTCGACAGATACGCAGTATTTT	CASSAYLAGGSTDTQYF
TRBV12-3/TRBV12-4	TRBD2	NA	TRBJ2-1	TGTGCCAGCAGACAGCGGGGGAGCTCCTACAATGAGCAGTTCTTC	CASRQRGSSYNEQFF
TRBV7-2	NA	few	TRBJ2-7	TGTGCCAGCAGCTTAGGACTGTTCCGAGCGCACGAGCAGTACTTC	CASSLGLFRAHEQYF
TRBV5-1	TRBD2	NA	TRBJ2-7	TGCGCCAGCAGCTTGGATCTAAGCGGGAGGTACGAGCAGTACTTC	CASSLDLSGRYEQYF
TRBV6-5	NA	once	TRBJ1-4	TGTGCCAGCAGTTACGTGACTACGGGGATAAGTGAAAAACTGTTTTTT	CASSYVTTGISEKLFF
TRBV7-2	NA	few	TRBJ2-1	TGTGCCAGCAGCTTAGAAGTGGGTGACGATGAGCAGTTCTTC	CASSLEVGDDEQFF
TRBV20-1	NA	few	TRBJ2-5	TGCAGTGCTAGAGTTTGGGGAGAGACCCAGTACTTC	CSARVWGETQYF
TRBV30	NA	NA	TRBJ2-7	TGTGCCTGGAGAGGTACGGGCTCGGGGGAGCAGTACTTC	CAWRGTGSGEQYF
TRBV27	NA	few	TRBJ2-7	TGTGCCAGCAGTTTCCGGGAAGGGTGGACGACAGGAGTGGGTGAGCAGTACTTC	CASSFREGWTTGVGEQYF
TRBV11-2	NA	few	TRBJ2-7	TGTGCCAGCAGCCCAATAAGAAGGCAGGGTTCCTACGAGCAGTACTTC	CASSPIRRQGSYEQYF
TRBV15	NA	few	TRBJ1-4	TGTGCCACCAGCAGAGATAGGCTTCAGGTCGGGGAAAAACTGTTTTTT	CATSRDRLQVGEKLFF
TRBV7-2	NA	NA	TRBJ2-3	TGTGCCAGCAGCTTAATTGACCCTTACACAGATACGCAGTATTTT	CASSLIDPYTDTQYF
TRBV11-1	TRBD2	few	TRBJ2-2	TGTGCCAGCAGCTGGACTAGCGGGAGGACAAAGGGGGCCGGGGAGCTGTTTTTT	CASSWTSGRTKGAGELFF
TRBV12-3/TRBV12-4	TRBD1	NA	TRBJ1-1	TGTGCCAGCAGCTCGGACAGGCGGGCTTTCTTT	CASSSDRRAFF
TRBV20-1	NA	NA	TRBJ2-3	TGCAGTGCTAATTCTAGAGCAGATACGCAGTATTTT	CSANSRADTQYF
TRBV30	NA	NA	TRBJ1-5	TGTGCCTGGAGTCCAGATAGCAATCAGCCCCAGCATTTT	CAWSPDSNQPQHF
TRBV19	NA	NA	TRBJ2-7	TGTGCCAGTAGTATAGGGAACTACGAGCAGTACTTC	CASSIGNYEQYF
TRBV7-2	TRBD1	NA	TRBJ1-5	TGTGCCAGCAGCAACCGACAGGGAGAACAGCCCCAGCATTTT	CASSNRQGEQPQHF
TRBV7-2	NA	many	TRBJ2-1	TGTGCCAGCAGCAAATCCGGGACCTCGAGTGAGCAGTTCTTC	CASSKSGTSSEQFF
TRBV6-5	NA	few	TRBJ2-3	TGTGCCAGCAGTACCCGTAGAGGGGGGGAGTATTTT	CASSTRRGGEYF
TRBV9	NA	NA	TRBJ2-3	TGTGCCAGCAGCGTAAGCAGCTCTAGCACAGATACGCAGTATTTT	CASSVSSSSTDTQYF
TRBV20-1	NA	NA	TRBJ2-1	TGCAGTGCTAGTAAGGATGAGCAGTTCTTC	CSASKDEQFF
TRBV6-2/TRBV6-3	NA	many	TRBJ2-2	TGTGCCAGCAGTTACTCGTCAGTGGTCCCCGGGGAGCTGTTTTTT	CASSYSSVVPGELFF
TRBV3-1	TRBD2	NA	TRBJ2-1	TGTGCCAGCAGCCAAGGACTAGCAGAGTTCTTC	CASSQGLAEFF
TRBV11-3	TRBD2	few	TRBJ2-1	TGTGCCAGCAGCTTAGAGCGGGAGGGGCATAATGAGCAGTTCTTC	CASSLEREGHNEQFF
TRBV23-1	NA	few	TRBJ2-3	TGCGCCAGCAGTCAACGGGGACTCAGCACAGATACGCAGTATTTT	CASSQRGLSTDTQYF
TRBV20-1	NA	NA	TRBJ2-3	TGCAGTGCTAATAACGGCCCAGATACGCAGTATTTT	CSANNGPDTQYF
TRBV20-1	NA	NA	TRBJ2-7	TGCAGTGCTTGGGGTCCCACCTACGAGCAGTACTTC	CSAWGPTYEQYF
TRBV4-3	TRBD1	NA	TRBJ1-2	TGCGCCAGCAGCCAAGACAGATACGGACAGGGGGGATACACCTTC	CASSQDRYGQGGYTF
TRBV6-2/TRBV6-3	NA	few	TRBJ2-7	TGTGCCAGCAGTTCTACGTGGGCGACGGAGCAGTACTTC	CASSSTWATEQYF
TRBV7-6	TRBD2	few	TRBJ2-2	TGTGCCAGCAGAGCGACTAGCGGGAGCAAGTTCACCGGGGAGCTGTTTTTT	CASRATSGSKFTGELFF